This T cell receptor (beta chain) was retrieved from a study of cytomegalovirus exposure and HLA in healthy donors. Study results and caveats: Later findings reportedly placed an Asian-associated ancestry cluster below the approximately 650-donor mean for N-insertions.

In the PCR, 60 Vbeta and 13 Jbeta primers were used. Here immunoSEQ multiplex PCR was the method, and the copy in TCRdb shows in-frame clones only, minus some. Here the sample spans some 99,000 clones, 73% being singletons. This clone was picked up one time. Its target is not known. This CDR3 comprises 14 residues. J gave up 8 bases and V 3 bases, and 6 bases lay outside the gene matches. Germline V CDR1 and CDR2: SGHVS, FQNEAQ. The receptor was isolated from a man aged 35-49 years in good health and CMV-seronegative. Sequencing used PBMCs. The chain has TRBV7-8 and TRBJ2-1, with 8 bases that match TRBD2. CDR3 coding DNA: TGTGCCAGCAGCTTCTCTAGCGGGCTCCATGAGCAGTTCTTC. Residues: CASSFSSGLHEQFF.